The clone carrying this T cell receptor beta chain was seen only a few times. The antigen remains unidentified. TCRdb recomputed calls from the RT-PCR reads with MiXCR, one row per CDR3 protein. The data show around 570,000 distinct CDR3 sequences, roughly 8.2% seen once. This record belongs to a study of response to subunit inactivated influenza vaccine. Study results and limitations: Authors suggested each seasonal flu vaccination may recruit only limited numbers of new T cells.

Germline CDR1 MNHNS, CDR2 SASEGT. Trimming took 6 bases from V and 5 from J; bases not matched to a gene: 9. CDR3 length: 14 amino acids. This TCR derives from a man between 50 and 69 years old who received an inactivated influenza vaccine. The chain has TRBV6-1 and TRBJ2-5; 7 positions agree with TRBD2. The material was PBMCs from blood, obtained 23 months after vaccination. The CDR3 reads CASSQGLGGETQYF. Written as DNA, the CDR3 is TGTGCCAGCAGCCAAGGACTAGGTGGGGAGACCCAGTACTTC.